Each of the 30 T cell receptor beta chains below was sequenced from the same sample in a study of identical twins. TCRdb processed the 5' RACE reads anew with MiXCR; each CDR3 protein has one entry. Among roughly 690,000 distinct CDR3 sequences listed, 6.1% were seen once. Input material: naive T cells sorted from blood. These receptors were obtained from a man aged 18-30 years in good health.

This clonotype was found a few times. The rearrangement uses TRBV30 and TRBJ1-1, with D uncertain. The CDR3 is 13 amino acids. Looked up from germline, CDR1 is GTSNPN and CDR2 is SVGIG (reference sequence). Trimming removed 4 bases at V and 0 bases at J, with 9 bases between. The CDR3 bases are TGTGCCTGGACCCAGCCCCTGAACACTGAAGCTTTCTTT. This encodes CAWTQPLNTEAFF.

This clonotype was observed at least ten times. The V call is TRBV4-1, the J call TRBJ2-5; the match to TRBD2 covers 14 bases. Germline CDR1 is MGHRA and CDR2 is YSYEKL. The CDR3 is 15 amino acids. V shed 5 bases and J 5 bases; nucleotides not matched to a gene: 4. In nucleotides, the CDR3 is TGCGCCAGCAGCACGGGACTAGCGGGAGTGGAGACCCAGTACTTC. This encodes CASSTGLAGVETQYF.

This clonotype was detected many times. The V call is TRBV11-1, the J call TRBJ2-1; 10 nucleotides align to TRBD2. Unmatched junction bases numbered 13, after V lost 4 bases and J lost 1 base. The CDR3 is 19 amino acids. Looked up from germline, CDR1 is SGHAT and CDR2 is FQDESV (reference sequence). The CDR3 nucleotides read TGTGCCAGCAGCTCATCAGTAGCGGGAGGTTCAGCATCCTACAATGAGCAGTTCTTC. Translated, it gives CASSSSVAGGSASYNEQFF.

This chain joins TRBV5-1 and TRBJ2-5, with D uncertain. Germline V gene data show CDR1 as SGHRS and CDR2 as YFSETQ. The CDR3 consists of 14 residues. Between the trimmed V and J ends, which lost 0 bases and 5 bases, there was a span of 11 bases. The CDR3 nucleotides are TGCGCCAGCAGCTTGGAAGGCGCCCTGGAGACCCAGTACTTC. It codes for CASSLEGALETQYF.

The table lists this clonotype with many counts. The chain joins TRBV20-1 to TRBJ2-3; 7 bases are a match to TRBD2. The CDR3 runs to 16 residues. Germline V lookup: CDR1 DFQATT, CDR2 SNEGSKA (reference sequence). The J segment lost 0 bases and the V segment lost 5 bases, leaving 11 bases of the junction unmatched. CDR3 sequence: CSAPWWGGTSTDTQYF. In DNA, the CDR3 is TGCAGTGCTCCCTGGTGGGGGGGAACTAGCACAGATACGCAGTATTTT.

V and J are TRBV5-1 and TRBJ2-1; D call uncertain. The V end was cut by 0 bases, the J end by 3 bases, with 10 bases between. Germline V gives CDR1 SGHRS, CDR2 YFSETQ. The CDR3 length is 15 residues. The CDR3 DNA is TGCGCCAGCAGCTTGGAATCTCTAGTCTACAATGAGCAGTTCTTC. It translates to CASSLESLVYNEQFF.

This chain joins TRBV5-1 and TRBJ2-7; no reliable D call. The CDR3 sequence is 15 residues long. Germline V gene lookup returns CDR1 SGHRS and CDR2 YFSETQ. V was cut by 4 bases and J by 2 bases, with 16 bases left in between. The CDR3: CASSPDGDTAYEQYV. The CDR3 nucleotides read TGCGCCAGCAGCCCGGACGGTGATACTGCCTACGAGCAGTACGTC.

This clonotype occurred many times. The V call is TRBV6-5, the J call TRBJ1-2; a weak D match, TRBD1 (6 bases). The CDR3 runs to 15 residues. With 0 bases removed from V and 0 bases from J, the gap between germline ends came to 8 bases. CDR1 and CDR2 (germline): MNHEY, SVGAGI. This chain's CDR3 is CASSYSGTPNYGYTF. CDR3 coding DNA: TGTGCCAGCAGTTACTCCGGGACACCTAACTATGGCTACACCTTC.

This clonotype was counted at least ten times. The chain joins TRBV6-1 to TRBJ2-4; D not certain. Germline V gives CDR1 MNHNS, CDR2 SASEGT. Trimming removed 6 bases at V and 3 bases at J, with 15 bases between. This CDR3 comprises 15 residues. CDR3 nucleotide sequence: TGTGCCAGCAGCCCGCTCGATCGGAGCAAAAACATTCAGTACTTC. Translation gives CASSPLDRSKNIQYF.

This clonotype was counted many times. This chain links TRBV10-3 with TRBJ1-5; unclear D gene. This CDR3 has 15 amino acids. CDR1 is ENHRY and CDR2 is SYGVKD in the germline V gene. Trimming left V 4 bases short and J 0 bases short, with 10 bases between. The CDR3 DNA reads as TGTGCCATCAGTGGGGCGATGGGTAGCAATCAGCCCCAGCATTTT. This encodes CAISGAMGSNQPQHF.

This clonotype was recorded at least ten times. Here the CDR3 DNA reads TGTGCCAGCAGTTTAGAGTGGAGGGAGCAGTTCTTC. Protein sequence: CASSLEWREQFF. V and J are TRBV12-3 or TRBV12-4 and TRBJ2-1; tentative D call: TRBD2 (5 bases). Between the trimmed V and J ends, which lost 1 base and 10 bases, there was a span of 8 bases. This CDR3 region has 12 residues.

There are a few counts of this clonotype. This chain joins TRBV28 and TRBJ1-4; D possibly corresponds to TRBD1 (5 bases). Germline loops: CDR1 MDHEN, CDR2 SYDVKM. The CDR3 is 14 amino acids. The V and J ends lost 7 bases and 8 bases respectively, with 17 bases between them. The CDR3 region has the DNA TGTGCCAGCACTCTACCCAGGGTCGGCGAAAAACTGTTTTTT. Amino acid sequence: CASTLPRVGEKLFF.

This clonotype was counted at least ten times. The V and J genes are TRBV28 and TRBJ2-2; weak D call: TRBD2 (5 bases). The CDR3 length is 15 residues. From germline, CDR1 is MDHEN and CDR2 SYDVKM. Trimming took off 3 bases at V and 5 bases at J, with 13 bases between the two ends. This CDR3 reads CASSFSVSVTGELFF. In DNA, the CDR3 is TGTGCCAGCAGTTTTAGCGTCTCAGTTACCGGGGAGCTGTTTTTT.

The rearrangement links TRBV7-2 to TRBJ2-1; weak D call: TRBD1 (5 bases). CDR3 length: 14 residues. Deletions cut 5 bases from V and 7 bases from J, with 15 bases between. CDR1 and CDR2 (germline): SGHTA, FQGNSA. CDR3 loop: CASSQIKRGNEQFF. The DNA of the CDR3 is TGTGCCAGCAGCCAAATCAAAAGGGGAAATGAGCAGTTCTTC.

The sample holds many counts of this clonotype. The rearrangement links TRBV25-1 to TRBJ1-5, with D possibly matching TRBD1 (6 bases). Between the trimmed V and J ends, which lost 3 bases and 1 base, there was a span of 10 bases. The CDR3 is 15 residues long. From germline, CDR1 is MGHDK and CDR2 SYGVNS. CDR3 protein: CASSDGTTSNQPQHF. The CDR3 DNA is TGTGCCAGCAGTGATGGGACAACGAGCAATCAGCCCCAGCATTTT.

The chain employs TRBV11-2 and TRBJ2-7; no definite D call. The germline CDR1 and CDR2 sequences are SGHAT and FQNNGV. The CDR3 sequence is 16 residues long. Here the CDR3 reads CASSSLFKLQVQRLDV. CDR3 DNA: TGTGCCAGCAGCTCCCTGTTTAAACTGCAGGTTCAGAGGTTGGACGTC.

This clonotype was counted ten times or more. This chain joins TRBV7-2 and TRBJ1-1; D is unclear. Germline values: CDR1 SGHTA, CDR2 FQGNSA. The germline V and J ends were trimmed by 8 bases and 1 base, with 14 bases remaining between them. The CDR3 is 14 amino acids. The DNA of the CDR3 is TGTGCCAGCCTGCTGACGCAGACGAACACTGAAGCTTTCTTT. Its translation is CASLLTQTNTEAFF.

The rearrangement uses TRBV6-1 and TRBJ2-2; TRBD2 is a possible D gene (5 bases). Trimming removed 6 bases from V and 4 bases from J, with 18 bases in between. CDR1 MNHNS and CDR2 SASEGT come from the germline V gene. The CDR3 contains 16 residues. CDR3 loop: CASRDASRAPTGELFF. CDR3 DNA sequence: TGTGCCAGCAGAGACGCTAGCCGGGCCCCCACCGGGGAGCTGTTTTTT.

This clonotype was counted only a few times. The chain links TRBV27 to TRBJ1-1; tentatively, D is TRBD1 (5 bases). The CDR3 has 13 residues. Between the trimmed V and J ends, which lost 8 bases and 2 bases, there was a span of 12 bases. Germline V lookup: CDR1 MNHEY, CDR2 SMNVEV (reference sequence). The CDR3 sequence: CASGRGVNTEAFF. Written as DNA, the CDR3 is TGTGCCAGCGGGAGAGGGGTAAACACTGAAGCTTTCTTT.

At least ten counts were recorded for this clonotype. The genes are TRBV12-3 or TRBV12-4 and TRBJ2-5, with 9 bases matching TRBD2. The CDR3 runs 17 residues. J lost 5 bases, V lost 8 bases, and 18 bases had no gene match. In DNA, the CDR3 is TGTGCCAGCGCCCCTGTGGGGACTAGCCTCCTGGGGGAGACCCAGTACTTC. This translates into CASAPVGTSLLGETQYF.

V and J are TRBV24-1 and TRBJ2-5; D might be TRBD1 (5 bases). Trimming took off 3 bases at V and 5 bases at J, with 9 bases between the two ends. In germline, CDR1 is KGHDR, CDR2 SFDVKD. The CDR3 contains 13 residues. CDR3 in DNA: TGTGCCACCAGTGATCAGGGAAACGAGACCCAGTACTTC. Protein sequence: CATSDQGNETQYF.

This chain joins TRBV20-1 and TRBJ2-6; 8 bases match TRBD2. The CDR3 spans 16 residues. Germline CDR1 and CDR2: DFQATT and SNEGSKA (reference sequence). Losses at the gene ends were 1 base for V and 4 bases for J; bases not matched to a gene: 6. The CDR3 region is CSARGPRGEGANVLTF. CDR3 bases: TGCAGTGCTAGAGGACCGCGGGGGGAAGGGGCCAACGTCCTGACTTTC.

This clonotype was seen more than once but under ten times. This chain connects TRBV6-5 to TRBJ2-2; D is perhaps TRBD1 (6 bases). The ends were cut back, 0 bases at V and 6 bases at J, with 20 bases in the middle. CDR3 length equals 18 residues. Germline-derived CDR1 and CDR2 are MNHEY and SVGAGI. The CDR3, as DNA: TGTGCCAGCAGTTACTCGAGAGGACAGTTTAACGTCGCCGGGGAGCTGTTTTTT. This translates into CASSYSRGQFNVAGELFF.

Turning to this clonotype: No conserved phenylalanine or tryptophan is present at the end of the CDR3, so a read error is the likely explanation. The genes are TRBV10-2 and TRBJ1-1, with D hard to call. V dropped 7 bases and J dropped 0 bases, with 9 bases sitting between them. Per germline, CDR1 WSHSY and CDR2 SAAADI. This CDR3 has 13 amino acids. CDR3 amino acids: CASMARMNTEAFL. The CDR3 nucleotides are TGCGCCAGCATGGCCAGGATGAACACTGAAGCTTTCCTT.

The V and J genes are TRBV5-1 and TRBJ2-3; possible D gene TRBD2, 5 bases. There are 16 residues in the CDR3. Germline V gene lookup returns CDR1 SGHRS and CDR2 YFSETQ. V was clipped by 4 bases and J by 1 base, with 16 bases between them. CDR3 protein: CASSLGNPGGTDTQYF. CDR3 coding DNA: TGCGCCAGCAGCCTAGGAAACCCCGGGGGCACAGATACGCAGTATTTT.

This sequence joins TRBV20-1 and TRBJ2-7, with 7 nucleotides matching TRBD1. The CDR3 is 13 amino acids. V lost 3 bases and J lost 3; bases outside the gene matches: 5. Germline assignment: CDR1 DFQATT and CDR2 SNEGSKA (reference sequence). Written as DNA, the CDR3 is TGCAGTGCTAGCTCGGGACAGAGCTACGAGCAGTACGTC. It specifies CSASSGQSYEQYV.

This clonotype was recorded many times. The rearrangement links TRBV7-9 to TRBJ1-1; D remains unclear. Germline-derived CDR1 and CDR2 are SEHNR and FQNEAQ (reference sequence). This CDR3 spans 13 amino acids. Trimming pared 7 bases from V and 1 base from J, leaving 10 bases between. The CDR3 loop is CASNEGQNTEAFF. The CDR3 DNA sequence: TGTGCCAGCAACGAGGGCCAGAACACTGAAGCTTTCTTT.

The CDR3: CASSPAVSSYNEQFF. The CDR3 nucleotides read TGTGCCAGCTCTCCAGCGGTGAGCTCCTACAATGAGCAGTTCTTC. This sequence joins TRBV18 and TRBJ2-1, with a tentative D call TRBD2 (5 bases). Trimming shortened V by 6 bases and J by 0 bases, and 12 bases separated the two germline ends. Germline values: CDR1 KGHSH, CDR2 LQKENI. The CDR3 is 15 residues long.

This clonotype has ten or more counts. The chain is built from TRBV20-1 and TRBJ2-1, with 8 bases that match TRBD1. The CDR3 is 12 amino acids. J was trimmed by 6 bases and V by 5 bases; bases with no gene match: 3. The V gene's germline CDR1 is DFQATT and CDR2 SNEGSKA (reference sequence). The CDR3 DNA reads as TGCAGTGCTCTGGACAGGGTCAATGAGCAGTTCTTC. Amino acids: CSALDRVNEQFF.

At least ten counts were recorded for this clonotype. The CDR3 reads CSARGQVYEQYF. The CDR3 bases are TGCAGTGCTCGGGGACAGGTTTACGAGCAGTACTTC. The V gene is TRBV20-1, the J gene TRBJ2-7; 8 positions agree with TRBD1. CDR1 is DFQATT, CDR2 SNEGSKA, per germline (reference sequence). The CDR3 loop spans 12 amino acids. V trimming: 5 bases; J trimming: 4 bases; junction bases outside the gene matches: 4.